The entry that follows covers one T cell receptor beta chain sequence. Germline assignment: CDR1 LNHDA and CDR2 SQIVND (reference sequence). Trimming cost V 2 bases and J 5 bases, with 9 bases left between them. CDR3 length equals 14 residues. This sample was included in a study of shared clonotypes between healthy human individuals. Produced via immunoSEQ multiplex PCR; TCRdb's table is partial and in-frame only. The sample includes fewer than 3 million clones, roughly 90% of them seen just once. The sequenced sample was naive CD4+ T cells from PBMCs. Subset given: CD45RA+ positively selected. This sequence was found in a man between 18 and 35 years old in good health. Some clones in this sample may be carry-over from other donors' samples. The V and J genes are TRBV19 and TRBJ2-2, with D maybe TRBD1 (5 bases). The CDR3 sequence: CASSILGATGELFF. In DNA form, the CDR3 reads TGTGCCAGTAGTATATTAGGGGCGACCGGGGAGCTGTTTTTT.